This section outlines one T cell receptor beta chain sequence together with its context. Its antigen is undetermined. The repertoire was sequenced with immunoSEQ multiplex PCR; TCRdb's copy has only in-frame clones and lacks some. The top ten clones hold 0.85% to 1.3% of a sample with 100,000 to 150,000 clones, approximately 92% of them seen once. V lost 3 bases, J lost 7 bases, and 8 bases stayed unmatched. This CDR3 spans 15 amino acids. The germline V gene has CDR1 MRHNA and CDR2 SNTAGT. The data stem from a study of T cell responses to AZD1222 COVID-19 vaccine. Across the whole study: Second doses were pooled across both intervals (about 4 or about 12 weeks). Points from the study as a whole: The study found Spike-specific TCR breadth and depth rose after two AZD1222 doses.

The chain uses TRBV6-4 and TRBJ2-1, with TRBD2 matching over 8 bases. This receptor was taken from an adult in good health. The sample was peripheral blood, taken on day 0 of AZD1222 vaccination. CDR3 DNA sequence: TGTGCCAGCAGTGAATCACTAGCGGTAATAAATGAGCAGTTCTTC. Residues: CASSESLAVINEQFF.